This T cell receptor beta chain came from a study of cytomegalovirus exposure and HLA in healthy donors. General study findings and limits: Presence/absence analyses assumed roughly uniform sequencing depth across donors. Earlier analysis looked at TCR beta V segments, and most were productive about 90% or about 30% of the time. On later analysis, the bulk of CMV-associated TCR beta chains appeared to be HLA-restricted.

Notes on this clone: Its antigen is as yet unknown.

Use of 60 Vbeta and 13 Jbeta primers characterized the PCR. Repertoires were generated with immunoSEQ multiplex PCR, while TCRdb's copy carries only in-frame clones and drops some. Seen here are 210,000 or so clones, 60% to 80% observed once, and the top ten hold about 1.8%. The source is a man younger than 35 in good health and CMV-seronegative. The sequencing input was PBMCs.

CDR3 protein: CASSLNRFGEQFF. CDR3 coding DNA: TGTGCCAGCAGCTTGAACAGGTTTGGTGAGCAGTTCTTC. The rearrangement joins TRBV5-6 to TRBJ2-1; D may be TRBD1 (5 bases). This CDR3 is 13 amino acids long. CDR1 and CDR2 (germline): SGHDT, YYEEEE. Between the trimmed V and J ends, which lost 1 base and 9 bases, there was a span of 11 bases. Full variable domain (missing parts from reference TRBV5-6 and TRBJ2-1): DAGVTQSPTHLIKTRGQQVTLRCSPKSGHDTVSWYQQALGQGPQFIFQYYEEEERQRGNFPDRFSGHQFPNYSSELNVNALLLGDSALYLCASSLNRFGEQFFGPGTRLTVL.